This T cell receptor (beta chain) was sequenced in a study of T cells in Graves' hyperthyroidism and ophthalmopathy. RNA transcripts gave rise to amplified TCR beta CDR3 regions. Primed by the HTBI set, a first-round RT-PCR was run on the TCR CDR3. Each CDR3 protein is one row after TCRdb ran MiXCR on the multiplex PCR reads. The data hold about 350,000 distinct CDR3 sequences, with approximately 15% observed a single time. General observations from the study: A median roughly six months before onset, the model predicted ophthalmopathy. Blood also contained most expanded thyroid clonotypes above 0.001.

The table lists this clonotype with many counts. What it recognizes is unknown. This may be a read error, as it is one base from a much larger clone. Patients were excluded for uncontrolled infection, other autoimmune disease, pregnancy or lactation. PBMCs were collected from an approximately 9.3 ml volume of fresh peripheral blood. The receptor's source is a woman between 25 and 40 years old with Graves' hyperthyroidism. Sequenced material: blood.

CDR3 sequence: CASKDTGGGYEQYF. DNA for the CDR3: TGTGCCAGCAAGGACACAGGGGGCGGTTACGAGCAGTACTTC. J is TRBJ2-7 and V is TRBV6-5; 9 nucleotides align to TRBD1. V shed 7 bases and J 4 bases; nucleotides not matched to a gene: 8. Germline V lookup: CDR1 MNHEY, CDR2 SVGAGI. The CDR3 extends over 14 amino acids.